These 13 T cell receptor beta chains were sequenced from one sample in a study of T cell responses to AZD1222 COVID-19 vaccine. TCRdb's table, derived via immunoSEQ multiplex PCR, lists solely in-frame clones and lacks some. The sample shows some 150,000 clones, just under 95% of them seen only once. Sequenced material: peripheral blood, taken on day 0 of AZD1222 vaccination. All receptors come from an adult in good health.

The chain joins TRBV7-9 to TRBJ1-4; the D is unclear. Germline values: CDR1 SEHNR, CDR2 FQNEAQ (reference sequence). V was pared by 4 bases and J by 10 bases, with 16 bases between. The CDR3 sequence is 14 residues long. The CDR3 reads CASSSLGALGKLFF. DNA for the CDR3: TGTGCCAGCAGCTCCCTCGGAGCACTCGGAAAACTGTTTTTT.

The J gene is TRBJ1-6, the V gene TRBV7-9; D is ambiguous. This CDR3 is built from 15 residues. The V end was cut by 1 base, the J end by 0 bases, with 4 bases between. CDR1 and CDR2 (germline): SEHNR, FQNEAQ (reference sequence). In DNA form, the CDR3 reads TGTGCCAGCAGCTTAGGGAGCTCCTATAATTCACCCCTCCACTTT. Its protein product is CASSLGSSYNSPLHF.

The chain recombines TRBV27 with TRBJ1-2; D not resolved. Germline V lookup: CDR1 MNHEY, CDR2 SMNVEV (reference sequence). V lost 2 bases to trimming and J lost 1 base, with 5 bases between them. This CDR3 spans 13 amino acids. The CDR3 loop is CASSLLGNYGYTF. The CDR3 nucleotides are TGTGCCAGCAGTTTACTGGGTAACTATGGCTACACCTTC.

The J gene is TRBJ2-1, the V gene TRBV18; unclear D gene. Per the germline V gene, CDR1 is KGHSH and CDR2 is LQKENI. V lost 5 bases, J lost 5 bases, and 22 bases lay in between. The CDR3 loop spans 17 amino acids. The CDR3 DNA reads as TGTGCCAGCTCAAAATCTATCCTACCGGGTTTAAACAATGAGCAGTTCTTC. Translation gives CASSKSILPGLNNEQFF.

CDR3 region: CASSDRGSVTEAFF. CDR3 nucleotide sequence: TGTGCCAGCAGCGACAGGGGGTCCGTCACTGAAGCTTTCTTT. The gene calls are TRBV3-1 (or the pseudogene TRBV3-2) and TRBJ1-1; TRBD1 matches at 9 bases. Germline CDR1 LGHDT, CDR2 YNNKEL (reference sequence). The CDR3 is 14 amino acids. The ends lost 5 bases at V and 4 bases at J; junction bases unmatched: 5.

V usage is TRBV18 and J usage is TRBJ1-1; 10 positions match TRBD1. In germline, CDR1 is KGHSH, CDR2 LQKENI. Trimming at V came to 2 bases and at J to 3 bases, leaving 3 bases not matched to a gene. CDR3 length: 15 residues. The CDR3 DNA sequence: TGTGCCAGCTCACCAAGAGGGACAGGGGACACTGAAGCTTTCTTT. It specifies CASSPRGTGDTEAFF.

This clone was seen just once. The V call is TRBV5-1, the J call TRBJ2-7; TRBD2 agrees at 11 bases. Germline V gene lookup returns CDR1 SGHRS and CDR2 YFSETQ. The CDR3 has 14 amino acids. V was clipped by 7 bases and J by 6 bases; unmatched bases: 9. DNA for the CDR3: TGCGCCAGCGGGGGGACTAGCGGCTCAGTCGAGCAGTACTTC. Translation: CASGGTSGSVEQYF.

The V call is TRBV28, the J call TRBJ2-1, with 9 bases that match TRBD1. Trimming cost V 7 bases and J 7 bases; bases outside gene matches: 8. Germline V CDR1 and CDR2: MDHEN, SYDVKM. The length of the CDR3 is 14 residues. The CDR3 is CASNPYRGRNEQFF. The CDR3 coding sequence is TGTGCCAGCAATCCATACAGGGGGCGAAATGAGCAGTTCTTC. Using reference TRBV28 and TRBJ2-1 for the parts outside the CDR3, the full variable domain is DVKVTQSSRYLVKRTGEKVFLECVQDMDHENMFWYRQDPGLGLRLIYFSYDVKMKEKGDIPEGYSVSREKKERFSLILESASTNQTSMYLCASNPYRGRNEQFFGPGTRLTVL.

The V gene is TRBV5-1, the J gene TRBJ1-2, with 7 bases lining up with TRBD1. V shed 3 bases, J shed 2 bases, and the junction held 4 bases outside the gene matches. CDR1 and CDR2 from the germline V gene are SGHRS and YFSETQ. This CDR3 is 14 amino acids long. The CDR3 is CASSSPDRNYGYTF. CDR3 in DNA: TGCGCCAGCAGCTCACCGGACAGGAACTATGGCTACACCTTC.

This sequence joins TRBV24-1 and TRBJ2-1; 9 bases are shared with TRBD2. This CDR3 has 14 amino acids. J was trimmed by 8 bases and V by 9 bases; bases with no gene match: 10. Per the germline V gene, CDR1 is KGHDR and CDR2 is SFDVKD. The CDR3 region is CATRPGGGVYEQFF. The CDR3 DNA reads TGTGCCACCCGACCGGGCGGGGGGGTCTATGAGCAGTTCTTC.

The CDR3 DNA reads TGTGCCAGCAGCGTAACCCTAGCGGGAGGTCACGAGCAGTACTTC. This translates into CASSVTLAGGHEQYF. The genes are TRBV6-5 and TRBJ2-7; 11 bases are shared with TRBD2. Germline CDR1 MNHEY, CDR2 SVGAGI. Germline trimming cut 6 bases from V and 5 bases from J; bases unmatched to any gene: 9. This CDR3 comprises 15 residues.

This clone was seen just once. This rearrangement joins TRBV18 to TRBJ1-4; TRBD1 aligns across 9 bases. Per germline, CDR1 KGHSH and CDR2 LQKENI. This CDR3 is 17 amino acids long. V lost 2 bases, J lost 5 bases, and 9 bases stayed unmatched. The CDR3 DNA is TGTGCCAGCTCACCAAGACCCGGGACAGGGCAAAATGAAAAACTGTTTTTT. Protein sequence: CASSPRPGTGQNEKLFF.

The CDR3 loop is CASSPGQGFSQPQHF. The CDR3 DNA follows: TGTGCCAGCAGTCCCGGACAGGGTTTTAGTCAGCCCCAGCATTTT. The rearrangement uses TRBV6-5 and TRBJ1-5, with TRBD1 matching over 8 bases. Trimming at V came to 5 bases and at J to 6 bases, leaving 9 bases not matched to a gene. The length of the CDR3 is 15 residues. Germline CDR1 is MNHEY and CDR2 is SVGAGI.